The 11 T cell receptor beta chains below were found in one sample sequenced in a study of blood T cell repertoires in COVID-19 (dated by TCRdb to 2020 to 2021). The library was obtained by the immunoSEQ multiplex PCR assay. The clones in this table, taken by TCRdb from immuneACCESS, are in-frame only. Not every clone is retained; where verified, under half of the shortfall comes from an unresolved V gene, and the cause of the rest is unknown. This sample gives over 450,000 clones in total; roughly 87% of them show up just once. In total, the top ten clones hold around 0.9% of the sample. Source material: peripheral blood. All receptors come from a man between 18 and 35 years old with COVID-19, enrolled during active disease.

This chain uses TRBV27 with TRBJ2-1; 9 positions agree with TRBD2. V was pared by 5 bases and J by 0 bases, with 5 bases of the junction left unmatched. The CDR3 consists of 16 residues. CDR1 is MNHEY, CDR2 SMNVEV, per germline (reference sequence). This chain's CDR3 is CASSRSGGPSYNEQFF. In nucleotides, the CDR3 is TGTGCCAGCAGTCGTAGCGGGGGCCCCTCCTACAATGAGCAGTTCTTC.

V gene TRBV2 combines with J gene TRBJ1-2; TRBD1 might be the D (6 bases). Deletions cut 0 bases from V and 8 bases from J, with 16 bases between. Germline-derived CDR1 and CDR2 are SNHLY and FYNNEI. The CDR3 consists of 15 residues. The CDR3 DNA sequence: TGTGCCAGCAGTGAAGCGCTTCCGGCAGGGGAAGGCTACACCTTC. It is translated as CASSEALPAGEGYTF.

This clone was detected only once. This sequence joins TRBV5-4 and TRBJ1-1; D might be TRBD1 (6 bases). Germline V gives CDR1 SGHNT, CDR2 YYREEE (reference sequence). The CDR3 has 17 residues. Deletions cut 4 bases from V and 1 base from J, with 20 bases between. The CDR3 region has the DNA TGTGCCAGCAGCCCCTCGGGGGGGGCTGAGCAGAACACTGAAGCTTTCTTT. Translated: CASSPSGGAEQNTEAFF. The variable domain in full, completed from reference TRBV5-4 and TRBJ1-1, reads ETGVTQSPTHLIKTRGQQVTLRCSSQSGHNTVSWYQQALGQGPQFIFQYYREEENGRGNFPPRFSGLQFPNYSSELNVNALELDDSALYLCASSPSGGAEQNTEAFFGQGTRLTVV.

The table lists this clone with a few counts. The chain couples TRBV5-4 to TRBJ1-2; 8 nucleotides match TRBD1. Germline V lookup: CDR1 SGHNT, CDR2 YYREEE (reference sequence). J gave up 1 base and V 6 bases, and 2 bases lay outside the gene matches. The length of the CDR3 is 13 residues. CDR3 sequence (DNA): TGTGCCAGCAAGACAGGGGTTAACTATGGCTACACCTTC. It translates to CASKTGVNYGYTF.

The V gene is TRBV3-1 (or the pseudogene TRBV3-2), the J gene TRBJ1-2; 11 bases align to TRBD1. V trimming: 1 base; J trimming: 6 bases; junction bases outside the gene matches: 4. The germline V gene encodes CDR1 LGHDT and CDR2 YNNKEL (reference sequence). The CDR3 is 15 amino acids. As DNA, the CDR3 is TGTGCCAGCAGCCAAGCAGGGACAGGGGGGAATGGCTACACCTTC. Amino acid sequence: CASSQAGTGGNGYTF.

This clone was observed a handful of times. The chain is built from TRBV6-2 or TRBV6-3 and TRBJ2-7, with TRBD2 matching over 9 bases. V trimming: 0 bases; J trimming: 4 bases; junction bases outside the gene matches: 7. This CDR3 region has 16 residues. CDR1 and CDR2 from the germline V gene are MNHEY and SVGEGT. CDR3 sequence: CASSYSEAGGAYEQYF. CDR3 DNA: TGTGCCAGCAGTTACTCAGAAGCGGGAGGAGCTTACGAGCAGTACTTC.

The chain links TRBV5-4 to TRBJ2-1, with 10 bases fitting TRBD2. The length of the CDR3 is 16 residues. The trim removed 5 bases at V and 0 bases at J, leaving 5 bases unmatched. CDR1 is SGHNT and CDR2 is YYREEE in the germline V gene (reference sequence). CDR3 residues: CASSASGGASYNEQFF. CDR3 nucleotides: TGTGCCAGCAGTGCGAGCGGGGGGGCCTCCTACAATGAGCAGTTCTTC.

The V and J genes are TRBV3-1 (or the pseudogene TRBV3-2) and TRBJ2-5; TRBD2 aligns across 7 bases. Germline V gene lookup returns CDR1 LGHDT and CDR2 YNNKEL (reference sequence). Trimming at V came to 0 bases and at J to 4 bases, leaving 11 bases not matched to a gene. The CDR3 has 17 amino acids. The CDR3 sequence is CASSQDAREHVRETQYF. For the CDR3, the DNA is TGTGCCAGCAGCCAAGACGCGCGGGAGCACGTTAGAGAGACCCAGTACTTC.

In its sample, this clone was seen a few times. The genes are TRBV7-9 and TRBJ1-3; D gene uncertain. The germline V and J ends were trimmed by 0 bases and 0 bases, with 6 bases remaining between them. The CDR3 extends over 15 amino acids. The germline V gene has CDR1 SEHNR and CDR2 FQNEAQ (reference sequence). CDR3 sequence reads: CASSLAQVSGNTIYF. In DNA, the CDR3 is TGTGCCAGCAGCTTAGCGCAGGTCTCTGGAAACACCATATATTTT.

This clone occurred once. The genes are TRBV2 and TRBJ2-7; 7 bases agree with TRBD1. This CDR3 has 16 residues. CDR1 SNHLY and CDR2 FYNNEI come from the germline V gene. The J segment lost 4 bases and the V segment lost 4 bases, leaving 13 bases of the junction unmatched. CDR3 sequence (DNA): TGTGCCAGCAGTGTTACAGGACAGGACACCCGTTACGAGCAGTACTTC. The encoded protein is CASSVTGQDTRYEQYF.

Only a few counts were recorded for this clone. The chain recombines TRBV30 with TRBJ1-3; 7 bases map to TRBD1. V dropped 4 bases and J dropped 1; count of bases not matched to a gene: 4. Germline V gives CDR1 GTSNPN, CDR2 SVGIG (reference sequence). This CDR3 has 14 residues. The CDR3 region has the DNA TGTGCCTGGAATGCAGGGGGTTCTGGAAACACCATATATTTT. Its translation is CAWNAGGSGNTIYF.